This is a list of T cell receptor beta chains from one sample in a study of CD8 T cells in Susac syndrome. TCRdb fed the immunoSEQ multiplex PCR reads into MiXCR, producing one record per CDR3 protein. The data show about 300,000 distinct CDR3 sequences, with approximately 90% seen just once and under 0.2% held by the top ten. Sequencing used CD8+ T cells from PBMCs. Receptor source: a human donor with multiple sclerosis. CDR3s include the opening cysteine and the closing phenylalanine or tryptophan. The order of the fields is CDR3 length, V gene, J gene, D gene, clone size, CDR3 protein, CDR3 DNA. D genes are given only for firm matches. The size of a clone is reported for some rows only, either as once, few or many, or as a class for expanded clones.

len: 15
v_gene: TRBV10-3
j_gene: TRBJ1-1
d_gene: -
abundance: -
CDR3aa: CAISTVTGRNTEAFF
CDR3nt: TGTGCCATCAGCACAGTAACAGGGAGGAACACTGAAGCTTTCTTT

len: 14
v_gene: TRBV2
j_gene: TRBJ2-3
d_gene: -
abundance: -
CDR3aa: CASSEGPPPDTQYF
CDR3nt: TGTGCCAGCAGTGAAGGTCCACCCCCAGATACGCAGTATTTT

len: 14
v_gene: TRBV20-1
j_gene: TRBJ2-3
d_gene: -
abundance: -
CDR3aa: CSAEGPQGTDTQYF
CDR3nt: TGCAGTGCTGAGGGACCGCAGGGCACAGATACGCAGTATTTT

len: 15
v_gene: TRBV2
j_gene: TRBJ2-1
d_gene: -
abundance: -
CDR3aa: CASSDLTASGNEQFF
CDR3nt: TGTGCCAGCAGTGATCTGACAGCCTCCGGCAATGAGCAGTTCTTC

len: 15
v_gene: TRBV5-1
j_gene: TRBJ2-7
d_gene: TRBD2
abundance: -
CDR3aa: CASSLVSSGVYEQYF
CDR3nt: TGCGCCAGCAGCTTGGTTTCTAGCGGGGTCTACGAGCAGTACTTC

len: 14
v_gene: TRBV2
j_gene: TRBJ1-5
d_gene: -
abundance: -
CDR3aa: CASTAAESNQPQHF
CDR3nt: TGTGCCAGCACAGCAGCGGAGTCCAATCAGCCCCAGCATTTT

len: 13
v_gene: TRBV4-3
j_gene: TRBJ2-7
d_gene: -
abundance: -
CDR3aa: CASSQGLTGEQYF
CDR3nt: TGCGCCAGCAGCCAAGGGTTGACTGGCGAGCAGTACTTC

len: 15
v_gene: TRBV19
j_gene: TRBJ1-2
d_gene: -
abundance: -
CDR3aa: CASSYGGGVGYGYTF
CDR3nt: TGTGCCAGTAGTTACGGCGGGGGCGTCGGCTATGGCTACACCTTC

len: 17
v_gene: TRBV20-1
j_gene: TRBJ2-1
d_gene: TRBD1
abundance: -
CDR3aa: CSAGPGQKGLGYNEQFF
CDR3nt: TGCAGTGCTGGACCGGGACAGAAGGGGCTGGGGTACAATGAGCAGTTCTTC

len: 12
v_gene: TRBV27
j_gene: TRBJ1-6
d_gene: -
abundance: few
CDR3aa: CASSLRNSPLHF
CDR3nt: TGTGCCAGCAGTTTACGTAATTCACCCCTCCACTTT

len: 16
v_gene: TRBV3-1
j_gene: TRBJ2-6
d_gene: -
abundance: -
CDR3aa: CASSRTEVFGANVLTF
CDR3nt: TGTGCCAGCAGCCGGACAGAAGTCTTTGGGGCCAACGTCCTGACTTTC

len: 13
v_gene: TRBV24-1
j_gene: TRBJ2-3
d_gene: -
abundance: -
CDR3aa: CATQGTRTDTQYF
CDR3nt: TGTGCCACTCAGGGGACTCGCACAGATACGCAGTATTTT

len: 19
v_gene: TRBV2
j_gene: TRBJ2-2
d_gene: TRBD1
abundance: -
CDR3aa: CASSEFGQGASPNTGELFF
CDR3nt: TGTGCCAGCAGTGAATTTGGTCAGGGGGCGTCCCCGAACACCGGGGAGCTGTTTTTT

len: 18
v_gene: TRBV12-3/TRBV12-4
j_gene: TRBJ2-7
d_gene: -
abundance: -
CDR3aa: CASSHLRDIWRGPYEQYF
CDR3nt: TGTGCCAGCAGCCATTTACGGGACATCTGGAGGGGCCCCTACGAGCAGTACTTC

len: 14
v_gene: TRBV10-3
j_gene: TRBJ1-2
d_gene: -
abundance: -
CDR3aa: CAISDNEDSYGYTF
CDR3nt: TGTGCCATCAGTGATAATGAGGACAGCTATGGCTACACCTTC

len: 14
v_gene: TRBV19
j_gene: TRBJ2-1
d_gene: TRBD2
abundance: -
CDR3aa: CASSPGLVADEQFF
CDR3nt: TGTGCCAGTAGTCCGGGACTAGTCGCCGATGAGCAGTTCTTC

len: 15
v_gene: TRBV13
j_gene: TRBJ2-2
d_gene: TRBD1
abundance: -
CDR3aa: CASRPWTGGNGELFF
CDR3nt: TGTGCCAGCAGACCCTGGACAGGGGGCAACGGGGAGCTGTTTTTT

len: 16
v_gene: TRBV6-4
j_gene: TRBJ2-3
d_gene: -
abundance: -
CDR3aa: CASSAISGSGTDTQYF
CDR3nt: TGTGCCAGCAGTGCCATTAGCGGTTCTGGCACAGATACGCAGTATTTT

len: 15
v_gene: TRBV15
j_gene: TRBJ2-7
d_gene: TRBD2
abundance: -
CDR3aa: CATSHGLANSYEQYF
CDR3nt: TGTGCCACCAGCCACGGACTAGCGAACTCCTACGAGCAGTACTTC

len: 12
v_gene: TRBV29-1
j_gene: TRBJ1-2
d_gene: TRBD1
abundance: -
CDR3aa: CSVAGDRGGYTF
CDR3nt: TGCAGCGTTGCGGGGGACAGGGGTGGCTACACCTTC

len: 13
v_gene: TRBV7-9
j_gene: TRBJ2-7
d_gene: -
abundance: -
CDR3aa: CASSAKSQGEQYF
CDR3nt: TGTGCCAGCAGTGCAAAATCCCAGGGCGAGCAGTACTTC

len: 14
v_gene: TRBV7-8
j_gene: TRBJ2-7
d_gene: TRBD2
abundance: -
CDR3aa: CASSPSRDYPEQYF
CDR3nt: TGTGCCAGCAGCCCGTCCCGGGACTATCCGGAGCAGTACTTC

len: 15
v_gene: TRBV2
j_gene: TRBJ2-7
d_gene: TRBD1
abundance: -
CDR3aa: CASGLSSGQPYEQYF
CDR3nt: TGTGCCAGCGGACTGTCTTCGGGACAGCCCTACGAGCAGTACTTC

len: 13
v_gene: TRBV9
j_gene: TRBJ2-2
d_gene: -
abundance: -
CDR3aa: CASSVRLTGELFF
CDR3nt: TGTGCCAGCAGCGTCAGATTAACCGGGGAGCTGTTTTTT

len: 16
v_gene: TRBV5-1
j_gene: TRBJ2-1
d_gene: TRBD1
abundance: -
CDR3aa: CASSLVTGGSYNEQFF
CDR3nt: TGCGCCAGCAGCTTAGTTACAGGGGGCTCCTACAATGAGCAGTTCTTC

len: 15
v_gene: TRBV19
j_gene: TRBJ1-2
d_gene: TRBD1
abundance: -
CDR3aa: CASSIDMGQGRGYTF
CDR3nt: TGTGCCAGTAGTATAGACATGGGACAGGGCCGTGGCTACACCTTC

len: 15
v_gene: TRBV28
j_gene: TRBJ2-1
d_gene: TRBD2
abundance: once
CDR3aa: CASSSPSSGGGEQFF
CDR3nt: TGTGCCAGCAGTTCCCCCTCTAGCGGGGGCGGTGAGCAGTTCTTC

len: 14
v_gene: TRBV29-1
j_gene: TRBJ1-2
d_gene: -
abundance: -
CDR3aa: CSVEDRSNDYGYTF
CDR3nt: TGCAGCGTTGAAGATCGGAGTAACGACTATGGCTACACCTTC

len: 14
v_gene: TRBV29-1
j_gene: TRBJ2-1
d_gene: TRBD2
abundance: -
CDR3aa: CSVLWTSGHNEQFF
CDR3nt: TGCAGCGTTCTCTGGACTAGCGGGCACAATGAGCAGTTCTTC

len: 11
v_gene: TRBV30
j_gene: TRBJ2-3
d_gene: -
abundance: few
CDR3aa: CAWESTDTQYF
CDR3nt: TGTGCCTGGGAAAGCACAGATACGCAGTATTTT

len: 15
v_gene: TRBV5-1
j_gene: TRBJ2-3
d_gene: -
abundance: -
CDR3aa: CASSHKPTSTDTQYF
CDR3nt: TGCGCCAGCAGCCATAAACCGACTAGCACAGATACGCAGTATTTT

len: 12
v_gene: TRBV29-1
j_gene: TRBJ2-1
d_gene: TRBD1
abundance: -
CDR3aa: CSVEQGADEQFF
CDR3nt: TGCAGCGTTGAACAGGGGGCCGATGAGCAGTTCTTC

len: 14
v_gene: TRBV25-1
j_gene: TRBJ2-5
d_gene: TRBD2
abundance: -
CDR3aa: CASSEPREGETQYF
CDR3nt: TGTGCCAGCAGTGAACCCAGGGAGGGGGAGACCCAGTACTTC

len: 13
v_gene: TRBV29-1
j_gene: TRBJ2-7
d_gene: -
abundance: -
CDR3aa: CSVTTMGSYEQYF
CDR3nt: TGCAGCGTTACCACGATGGGATCCTACGAGCAGTACTTC

len: 14
v_gene: TRBV20-1
j_gene: TRBJ2-1
d_gene: TRBD1
abundance: -
CDR3aa: CSARSGQGNNEQFF
CDR3nt: TGCAGTGCTAGATCTGGACAGGGCAACAATGAGCAGTTCTTC

len: 16
v_gene: TRBV27
j_gene: TRBJ2-7
d_gene: TRBD2
abundance: -
CDR3aa: CASMTSGSGLSYEQYF
CDR3nt: TGTGCCAGCATGACTAGCGGGAGTGGGCTCTCCTACGAGCAGTACTTC

len: 14
v_gene: TRBV29-1
j_gene: TRBJ2-1
d_gene: TRBD1
abundance: -
CDR3aa: CSVSSGTGWNEQFF
CDR3nt: TGCAGCGTCTCATCCGGGACAGGGTGGAATGAGCAGTTCTTC

len: 14
v_gene: TRBV20-1
j_gene: TRBJ1-1
d_gene: -
abundance: -
CDR3aa: CSARDPARGTEAFF
CDR3nt: TGCAGTGCTAGAGATCCGGCAAGGGGCACTGAAGCTTTCTTT

len: 12
v_gene: TRBV30
j_gene: TRBJ2-7
d_gene: TRBD1
abundance: -
CDR3aa: CAWKGATYEQYF
CDR3nt: TGTGCCTGGAAGGGGGCCACCTACGAGCAGTACTTC

len: 15
v_gene: TRBV2
j_gene: TRBJ2-2
d_gene: -
abundance: -
CDR3aa: CASSGVGSNTGELFF
CDR3nt: TGTGCCAGCAGTGGTGTAGGGTCGAACACCGGGGAGCTGTTTTTT

len: 14
v_gene: TRBV10-3
j_gene: TRBJ2-7
d_gene: -
abundance: -
CDR3aa: CAIRPETSSYEQYF
CDR3nt: TGTGCCATCCGCCCCGAGACTAGCTCCTACGAGCAGTACTTC

len: 13
v_gene: TRBV19
j_gene: TRBJ1-1
d_gene: -
abundance: -
CDR3aa: CASSREWNTEAFF
CDR3nt: TGTGCCAGTAGCCGCGAGTGGAACACTGAAGCTTTCTTT

len: 13
v_gene: TRBV4-3
j_gene: TRBJ2-1
d_gene: -
abundance: -
CDR3aa: CASSQVTGSEQFF
CDR3nt: TGCGCCAGCAGCCAAGTAACGGGAAGTGAGCAGTTCTTC

len: 13
v_gene: TRBV4-3
j_gene: TRBJ1-2
d_gene: -
abundance: -
CDR3aa: CASSQDYDRGYTF
CDR3nt: TGCGCCAGCAGCCAAGATTATGACAGGGGCTACACCTTC

len: 13
v_gene: TRBV29-1
j_gene: TRBJ1-1
d_gene: -
abundance: -
CDR3aa: CSVMERVNTEAFF
CDR3nt: TGCAGCGTTATGGAGAGGGTGAACACTGAAGCTTTCTTT

len: 22
v_gene: TRBV11-1
j_gene: TRBJ2-2
d_gene: TRBD1
abundance: -
CDR3aa: CASSLEDVRQSGTGAFTGELFF
CDR3nt: TGTGCCAGCAGCTTAGAGGACGTAAGGCAGAGCGGGACAGGGGCCTTTACCGGGGAGCTGTTTTTT

len: 17
v_gene: TRBV7-9
j_gene: TRBJ1-2
d_gene: -
abundance: once
CDR3aa: CASSSPGEHRPNYGYTF
CDR3nt: TGTGCCAGCAGCTCCCCTGGCGAACACCGCCCTAACTATGGCTACACCTTC

len: 15
v_gene: TRBV4-1
j_gene: TRBJ1-5
d_gene: -
abundance: -
CDR3aa: CASSQEAGYNQPQHF
CDR3nt: TGCGCCAGCAGCCAAGAAGCGGGTTACAATCAGCCCCAGCATTTT

len: 15
v_gene: TRBV15
j_gene: TRBJ1-1
d_gene: -
abundance: -
CDR3aa: CATSRPDEGYTEAFF
CDR3nt: TGTGCCACCAGCAGACCCGACGAGGGATACACTGAAGCTTTCTTT

len: 17
v_gene: TRBV7-2
j_gene: TRBJ2-2
d_gene: TRBD1
abundance: -
CDR3aa: CASSYPGQPQGTGELFF
CDR3nt: TGTGCCAGCAGCTATCCGGGACAGCCCCAAGGCACCGGGGAGCTGTTTTTT

len: 12
v_gene: TRBV4-2
j_gene: TRBJ1-2
d_gene: -
abundance: -
CDR3aa: CASTQGLGGYTF
CDR3nt: TGTGCCAGCACCCAGGGTTTGGGCGGCTACACCTTC

len: 13
v_gene: TRBV6-1
j_gene: TRBJ2-7
d_gene: TRBD1
abundance: few
CDR3aa: CASSSATGVEQYF
CDR3nt: TGTGCCAGCAGCAGCGCCACAGGGGTCGAGCAGTACTTC

len: 13
v_gene: TRBV27
j_gene: TRBJ2-2
d_gene: -
abundance: -
CDR3aa: CASSLFNTGELFF
CDR3nt: TGTGCCAGCAGTTTATTTAACACCGGGGAGCTGTTTTTT

len: 14
v_gene: TRBV7-9
j_gene: TRBJ2-7
d_gene: -
abundance: -
CDR3aa: CASSLASDLYEQYF
CDR3nt: TGTGCCAGCAGCTTAGCCTCTGACTTGTACGAGCAGTACTTC

len: 14
v_gene: TRBV3-1
j_gene: TRBJ1-2
d_gene: TRBD1
abundance: -
CDR3aa: CASSPRGQSHGYTF
CDR3nt: TGTGCCAGCAGCCCACGGGGACAGTCCCATGGCTACACCTTC

len: 13
v_gene: TRBV30
j_gene: TRBJ1-2
d_gene: -
abundance: -
CDR3aa: CAWRQAPKNGYTF
CDR3nt: TGTGCCTGGAGGCAGGCGCCAAAGAATGGCTACACCTTC

len: 16
v_gene: TRBV30
j_gene: TRBJ1-1
d_gene: -
abundance: -
CDR3aa: CAWSVVGEPGNTEAFF
CDR3nt: TGTGCCTGGAGTGTAGTGGGGGAGCCTGGTAACACTGAAGCTTTCTTT

len: 12
v_gene: TRBV25-1
j_gene: TRBJ1-1
d_gene: -
abundance: few
CDR3aa: CASSGANTEAFF
CDR3nt: TGTGCCAGCAGTGGGGCGAACACTGAAGCTTTCTTT

len: 16
v_gene: TRBV7-9
j_gene: TRBJ2-7
d_gene: -
abundance: -
CDR3aa: CASSDEYFGSSYEQYF
CDR3nt: TGTGCCAGCAGCGACGAATATTTCGGGTCCTCCTACGAGCAGTACTTC

len: 16
v_gene: TRBV24-1
j_gene: TRBJ2-3
d_gene: TRBD1
abundance: -
CDR3aa: CATSEQRDRHTDTQYF
CDR3nt: TGTGCCACCAGTGAACAAAGGGACAGACACACAGATACGCAGTATTTT